The 14 T cell receptor beta chains given below trace back to one sample, sequenced in a study of immune heterogeneity within non-small cell lung tumors. Genomic DNA extracted from bulk tumor tissue served as template. A total of about 550 ng was used per sample. Taken during surgery, several biopsies per primary tumor were spaced as far apart as possible within the tumor mass. Patients underwent curative surgery for non-small cell lung cancer (untreated and newly diagnosed). The authors amplified TCR beta CDR3 by multiplex PCR with 32 V and 13 J primers. Using its own MiXCR run on the multiplex PCR reads, TCRdb lists one record per CDR3 protein. The table lists about 6,000 distinct CDR3 sequences, 22% of them singletons. The sequencing input was lung tumor tissue. The receptor set was obtained from a man in his 60s with non-small cell lung cancer.

This clonotype is labeled as medium-sized. The J gene is TRBJ2-7, the V gene TRBV5-1; D is undetermined. The CDR3 is made up of 11 amino acids. Germline CDR1 and CDR2: SGHRS and YFSETQ. The V end was cut by 0 bases, the J end by 6 bases, with 4 bases between. The CDR3 protein is CASSLVGEQYF. The CDR3 DNA reads TGCGCCAGCAGCTTGGTGGGCGAGCAGTACTTC. Full variable domain (rest looked up from reference TRBV5-1 and TRBJ2-7): KAGVTQTPRYLIKTRGQQVTLSCSPISGHRSVSWYQQTPGQGLQFLFEYFSETQRNKGNFPGRFSGRQFSNSRSEMNVSTLELGDSALYLCASSLVGEQYFGPGTRLTVT.

This clonotype was picked up one time. Possible read error: a much larger clone is one base away. No conserved phenylalanine or tryptophan is present at the end of the CDR3, so a read error is the likely explanation. The chain is built from TRBV19 and TRBJ1-1; tentative D call: TRBD1 (6 bases). Per the germline V gene, CDR1 is LNHDA and CDR2 is SQIVND (reference sequence). This CDR3 comprises 16 residues. V shed 6 bases and J shed 1 base, with 18 bases lying between them. DNA for the CDR3: TGTGCCAGTAGACCGTACGGGACACCTTCGAACACTGAAGCTTTCATT. This codes for CASRPYGTPSNTEAFI.

This clonotype was detected ten times or more. The chain employs TRBV3-1 and TRBJ2-5; TRBD1 matches at 7 bases. With 2 bases clipped from V and 3 bases from J, the junction kept 6 bases outside the gene matches. This CDR3 comprises 15 residues. Germline V CDR1 and CDR2: LGHDT, YNNKEL (reference sequence). The CDR3 region has the DNA TGTGCCAGCAGCCAATGGACAGGTGGAGAAGAGACCCAGTACTTC. It translates to CASSQWTGGEETQYF.

Judged by abundance, this clonotype is medium-sized (0.01 to 0.1%). This sequence joins TRBV3-1 and TRBJ1-3; 7 bases map to TRBD1. In germline, CDR1 is LGHDT, CDR2 YNNKEL (reference sequence). Unmatched junction bases numbered 7, after V lost 10 bases and J lost 1 base. There are 14 residues in the CDR3. The CDR3 DNA is TGTGCCACCGGACAGGCCACTTCTGGAAACACCATATATTTT. It codes for CATGQATSGNTIYF.

About this clonotype: The conserved final phenylalanine or tryptophan is absent from the CDR3, which likely points to a read error. The DNA is omitted, as the CDR3 cannot be located on it reliably, and the CDR3 follows TCRdb's listing. The V gene is TRBV5-1, the J gene TRBJ2-7; the D call TRBD1 from the table was never checked on the DNA. Germline-derived CDR1 and CDR2 are SGHRS and YFSETQ. Including both end residues, the CDR3 is 16 amino acids long. The CDR3 loop reads CASSLSQGTRLYEHYS.

As concerns this clonotype: Mismatch with germline at one junction end may stem from a read error. This sequence joins TRBV5-1 and TRBJ2-1; either TRBD1 or TRBD2 may fit D (6 bases each). The CDR3 has 15 residues. Per the germline V gene, CDR1 is SGHRS and CDR2 is YFSETQ. The CDR3 here is CDSSREGGRGNEQFF. CDR3 bases: TGCGACAGCAGCAGAGAGGGGGGACGCGGCAATGAGCAGTTCTTC.

This clonotype is deemed medium-sized. The chain has TRBV20-1 and TRBJ1-5; D gene unclear. V was pared by 6 bases and J by 1 base, with 16 bases between. In germline, CDR1 is DFQATT, CDR2 SNEGSKA (reference sequence). The CDR3 runs to 15 residues. CDR3 DNA: TGCAGTGCCTATCGGGCAGGAATGAGCAATCAGCCCCAGCATTTT. Encoded protein: CSAYRAGMSNQPQHF.

This clonotype ranks as medium-sized. The gene calls are TRBV24-1 and TRBJ1-2, with 8 bases aligning to TRBD1. Germline-derived CDR1 and CDR2 are KGHDR and SFDVKD. This CDR3 spans 12 amino acids. Trimming cost V 7 bases and J 7 bases; bases outside gene matches: 4. The CDR3 sequence is CATSGQGIGYTF. CDR3 coding DNA: TGTGCCACCAGCGGACAGGGTATTGGCTACACCTTC.

This clonotype ranks as medium-sized. The V gene is TRBV9, the J gene TRBJ1-6; 8 nucleotides agree with TRBD1. Germline V gene data show CDR1 as SGDLS and CDR2 as YYNGEE. V lost 3 bases to trimming and J lost 9 bases; unmatched junction nucleotides: 11. The CDR3 is 16 residues long. The CDR3 loop is CASSAFMTGDLSPLHF. The CDR3 coding sequence is TGTGCCAGCAGCGCCTTCATGACAGGGGATCTTTCACCCCTCCACTTT.

This clonotype was seen repeatedly, ten times or more. V gene TRBV18 combines with J gene TRBJ1-1; 8 bases fit TRBD1. Germline V CDR1 and CDR2: KGHSH, LQKENI. The CDR3 covers 14 residues. V gave up 4 bases and J gave up 6 bases; unmatched junction bases: 7. In DNA form, the CDR3 reads TGTGCCAGCTCACGCGAGACAGGGGAGGCTGAAGCTTTCTTT. The encoded protein is CASSRETGEAEAFF.

This clonotype is classed as medium-sized. The J gene is TRBJ1-5, the V gene TRBV4-1, with TRBD1 identical over 7 bases. The trim removed 3 bases at V and 6 bases at J, leaving 8 bases unmatched. Germline CDR1 MGHRA, CDR2 YSYEKL. This CDR3 comprises 15 residues. The CDR3 region has the DNA TGCGCCAGCAGCCAGTCAACAGGGGAAGGTCAGCCCCAGCATTTT. Translating gives CASSQSTGEGQPQHF.

There are many counts of this clonotype. DNA for the CDR3: TGCAGTGCTAGCGACCGGGGGAACGCTTACAATGAGCAGTTCTTC. It codes for CSASDRGNAYNEQFF. The chain joins TRBV20-1 to TRBJ2-1; D is possibly TRBD2 (6 bases). This CDR3 has 15 residues. Germline V gene sequence: CDR1 DFQATT, CDR2 SNEGSKA (reference sequence). Trimming shortened V by 3 bases and J by 4 bases, and 16 bases separated the two germline ends.

This clonotype was counted many times. J is TRBJ2-5 and V is TRBV2, with a weak D call TRBD2 (6 bases). This CDR3 is 14 amino acids long. Germline CDR1 is SNHLY and CDR2 is FYNNEI. V lost 7 bases and J lost 2, with 14 bases in between. CDR3 amino acids: CASNRGSGQETQYF. The CDR3 nucleotides read TGTGCCAGCAACCGGGGGTCGGGGCAAGAGACCCAGTACTTC.

This clonotype was detected many times. V is TRBV5-5 and J is TRBJ2-2; no reliable D call. Germline V gene sequence: CDR1 SGHKS, CDR2 YYEKEE (reference sequence). Trimming shortened V by 4 bases and J by 8 bases, and 15 bases separated the two germline ends. The CDR3 contains 14 residues. The CDR3 DNA follows: TGTGCCAGCAGCCAAGGACCCGAACGTGGGGAGCTGTTTTTT. Translating gives CASSQGPERGELFF.